Listed here are 29 T cell receptor beta chains from one sample, sequenced in a study of T cell changes during pregnancy in multiple sclerosis. The repertoire was sequenced with immunoSEQ multiplex PCR; TCRdb's copy has only in-frame clones and lacks some. The repertoire holds roughly 120,000 clones, about 94% seen once, with roughly 1.4% in the top ten. Source: peripheral blood, taken in the third trimester of pregnancy. The receptors were sampled from a female donor with multiple sclerosis, enrolled in a pregnancy study.

The rearrangement joins TRBV29-1 to TRBJ2-7; 14 nucleotides line up with TRBD2. The V gene end was trimmed by 4 bases and the J gene end by 2 bases; junction bases not matched to a gene: 4. The length of the CDR3 is 15 residues. CDR1 and CDR2 (germline): SQVTM, ANQGSEA. CDR3 DNA: TGCAGCGTTGCAAGACTAGCGGGAGGGCCCTACGAGCAGTACTTC. Translated: CSVARLAGGPYEQYF.

This clone was counted a single time. The V gene is TRBV19, the J gene TRBJ1-2; D perhaps matches TRBD1 (5 bases). The germline V and J ends were trimmed by 6 bases and 1 base, with 15 bases remaining between them. The CDR3 loop spans 15 amino acids. Per the germline V gene, CDR1 is LNHDA and CDR2 is SQIVND (reference sequence). CDR3 region: CASRRPGNLNYGYTF. CDR3 DNA: TGTGCCAGTAGGCGGCCAGGGAACCTTAACTATGGCTACACCTTC.

The chain employs TRBV30 and TRBJ1-6; the match to TRBD1 covers 8 bases. The V and J ends lost 1 base and 9 bases, in that order; junction bases with no gene match: 2. In germline, CDR1 is GTSNPN, CDR2 SVGIG (reference sequence). The length of the CDR3 is 13 residues. DNA of the CDR3: TGTGCCTGGAGTGCCGACAGGGGTTCACCCCTCCACTTT. Encoded protein: CAWSADRGSPLHF.

The chain is built from TRBV18 and TRBJ2-2; 10 bases agree with TRBD2. V was clipped by 2 bases and J by 6 bases; unmatched bases: 0. Germline V gene sequence: CDR1 KGHSH, CDR2 LQKENI. The CDR3 extends over 14 amino acids. The CDR3 sequence is CASSPGLAAGELFF. The DNA for the CDR3 is TGTGCCAGCTCACCAGGACTAGCGGCCGGGGAGCTGTTTTTT.

The chain has TRBV6-1 and TRBJ1-1; D is possibly TRBD1 (5 bases). Trimming stripped 7 bases from V and 4 bases from J, with 13 bases between. This CDR3 is 13 amino acids long. CDR1 is MNHNS and CDR2 is SASEGT in the germline V gene. The CDR3 region has the DNA TGTGCCAGCAACGGGGGGGTAGGCACTGAAGCTTTCTTT. It translates to CASNGGVGTEAFF.

The chain joins TRBV2 to TRBJ2-3; 9 nucleotides match TRBD2. J was trimmed by 0 bases and V by 8 bases; bases with no gene match: 3. There are 14 residues in the CDR3. From germline, CDR1 is SNHLY and CDR2 FYNNEI. DNA of the CDR3: TGTGCCAGCCGGCTAGCGGGGAGCACAGATACGCAGTATTTT. Its translation is CASRLAGSTDTQYF.

The chain joins TRBV30 to TRBJ2-3; maybe TRBD1 (6 bases). The germline CDR1 and CDR2 sequences are GTSNPN and SVGIG (reference sequence). The CDR3 contains 13 residues. V shed 4 bases and J shed 3 bases, with 11 bases lying between them. CDR3 loop: CAWNLQGTDTQYF. The CDR3 nucleotides read TGTGCCTGGAATCTGCAGGGGACAGATACGCAGTATTTT.

V gene TRBV28 combines with J gene TRBJ2-2; TRBD2 agrees at 10 bases. Germline CDR1 reads MDHEN; CDR2 reads SYDVKM. V gave up 3 bases and J gave up 2 bases; unmatched junction bases: 6. The length of the CDR3 is 17 residues. CDR3 loop: CASSFLTSGVNTGELFF. The CDR3 nucleotides read TGTGCCAGCAGTTTCCTAACTAGCGGGGTTAACACCGGGGAGCTGTTTTTT.

This chain joins TRBV5-1 and TRBJ2-1; 15 nucleotides match TRBD2. The V segment lost 4 bases and the J segment 7 bases; nucleotides outside the gene matches: 9. This CDR3 has 17 amino acids. Germline loops: CDR1 SGHRS, CDR2 YFSETQ. The CDR3 loop is CASSREPGLAGGNEQFF. DNA for the CDR3: TGCGCCAGCAGCCGAGAACCGGGACTAGCGGGGGGAAATGAGCAGTTCTTC.

The chain recombines TRBV2 with TRBJ1-4, with TRBD1 identical over 10 bases. Unmatched junction bases numbered 4, after V lost 4 bases and J lost 11 bases. Germline V gene data show CDR1 as SNHLY and CDR2 as FYNNEI. The CDR3 spans 13 residues. For the CDR3, the DNA is TGTGCCAGCAGTGGACAGGGGGCTGGGAAACTGTTTTTT. Translated, it gives CASSGQGAGKLFF. The complete variable domain, with remaining parts taken from reference TRBV2 and TRBJ1-4, reads EPEVTQTPSHQVTQMGQEVILRCVPISNHLYFYWYRQILGQKVEFLVSFYNNEISEKSEIFDDQFSVERPDGSNFTLKIRSTKLEDSAMYFCASSGQGAGKLFFGSGTQLSVL.

This chain uses TRBV28 with TRBJ1-5; D is uncertain. V gave up 6 bases and J gave up 0 bases, with 9 bases separating them. Germline V gives CDR1 MDHEN, CDR2 SYDVKM. CDR3 length equals 14 residues. The CDR3 spells CASSLSGSNQPQHF. CDR3 nucleotide sequence: TGTGCCAGCAGCCTATCGGGTAGCAATCAGCCCCAGCATTTT.

The CDR3, as DNA: TGTGCCACCAGCAGAAGGGGAGGTAGCGGCACAGATACGCAGTATTTT. Amino acid sequence: CATSRRGGSGTDTQYF. This chain connects TRBV15 to TRBJ2-3, with D perhaps TRBD2 (6 bases). Germline lookup yields CDR1 LNHNV and CDR2 YYDKDF (reference sequence). V was trimmed by 2 bases and J by 1 base, leaving 13 bases between them. This CDR3 has 16 amino acids.

The V and J genes are TRBV7-9 and TRBJ1-2; D might be TRBD1 (5 bases). The germline gives CDR1 SEHNR, CDR2 FQNEAQ (reference sequence). The CDR3 length is 16 residues. V was pared by 1 base and J by 4 bases, with 16 bases between. CDR3 loop: CASSLGGVLTVYGYTF. The CDR3, as DNA: TGTGCCAGCAGCTTAGGGGGGGTCCTTACCGTCTATGGCTACACCTTC. Variable domain in full (rest from reference TRBV7-9 and TRBJ1-2): DTGVSQNPRHKITKRGQNVTFRCDPISEHNRLYWYRQTLGQGPEFLTYFQNEAQLEKSRLLSDRFSAERPKGSFSTLEIQRTEQGDSAMYLCASSLGGVLTVYGYTFGSGTRLTVV.

The chain links TRBV9 to TRBJ2-5, with TRBD1 identical over 8 bases. CDR3 size: 14 residues. In germline, CDR1 is SGDLS, CDR2 YYNGEE. The trim removed 3 bases at V and 5 bases at J, leaving 6 bases unmatched. The CDR3 sequence: CASSDRTGLETQYF. CDR3 DNA sequence: TGTGCCAGCAGCGATCGGACAGGGTTGGAGACCCAGTACTTC. The full variable domain, its missing parts supplied by reference TRBV9 and TRBJ2-5, is DSGVTQTPKHLITATGQRVTLRCSPRSGDLSVYWYQQSLDQGLQFLIQYYNGEERAKGNILERFSAQQFPDLHSELNLSSLELGDSALYFCASSDRTGLETQYFGPGTRLLVL.

The CDR3 loop reads CASRLDSRYGYTF. The CDR3 coding sequence is TGTGCCAGTAGGCTGGACAGCCGCTATGGCTACACCTTC. The chain couples TRBV19 to TRBJ1-2, with D perhaps TRBD1 (6 bases). Germline V gives CDR1 LNHDA, CDR2 SQIVND (reference sequence). The CDR3 is 13 residues long. V dropped 6 bases and J dropped 4 bases, with 12 bases sitting between them. Using reference TRBV19 and TRBJ1-2 for the parts outside the CDR3, the full variable domain is DGGITQSPKYLFRKEGQNVTLSCEQNLNHDAMYWYRQDPGQGLRLIYYSQIVNDFQKGDIAEGYSVSREKKESFPLTVTSAQKNPTAFYLCASRLDSRYGYTFGSGTRLTVV.

The chain joins TRBV4-1 to TRBJ2-7; the D gene is possibly TRBD2 (6 bases). Germline CDR1 and CDR2: MGHRA and YSYEKL. Trimming stripped 1 base from V and 4 bases from J, with 14 bases between. This CDR3 is 15 amino acids long. The CDR3 reads CASSQAPGGAYEQYF. The CDR3 DNA is TGCGCCAGCAGCCAAGCGCCCGGGGGAGCTTACGAGCAGTACTTC.

The chain carries TRBV7-9 and TRBJ1-5; TRBD1 is a possible D gene (5 bases). From germline, CDR1 is SEHNR and CDR2 FQNEAQ (reference sequence). This CDR3 region has 15 residues. Trimming took 4 bases from V and 1 from J, leaving 11 bases between them. CDR3 bases: TGTGCCAGCAGCTCTACAGGATCCAGCAATCAGCCCCAGCATTTT. It is translated as CASSSTGSSNQPQHF.

The sample holds one count of this clone. The V call is TRBV19, the J call TRBJ2-1; 7 positions match TRBD1. Trimming cost V 3 bases and J 2 bases; bases outside gene matches: 1. Germline V CDR1 and CDR2: LNHDA, SQIVND (reference sequence). The CDR3 is made up of 14 amino acids. The CDR3 loop is CASSIQGAYNEQFF. The CDR3 DNA sequence: TGTGCCAGTAGTATCCAGGGGGCCTACAATGAGCAGTTCTTC.

The rearrangement links TRBV11-2 to TRBJ2-1, with TRBD1 identical over 8 bases. Germline CDR1 and CDR2: SGHAT and FQNNGV. J gave up 4 bases and V 5 bases, and 7 bases lay outside the gene matches. The CDR3 sequence is 15 residues long. The CDR3 DNA reads as TGTGCCAGCAGCGAAGGGACAGGACCTTACAATGAGCAGTTCTTC. This codes for CASSEGTGPYNEQFF.

V usage is TRBV27 and J usage is TRBJ2-1; 11 bases map to TRBD2. The trim removed 5 bases at V and 0 bases at J, leaving 6 bases unmatched. Germline V gene lookup returns CDR1 MNHEY and CDR2 SMNVEV (reference sequence). CDR3 length: 17 residues. DNA for the CDR3: TGTGCCAGCAGTCCCGAACTAGCGGGAGTCTCCTACAATGAGCAGTTCTTC. This codes for CASSPELAGVSYNEQFF.

This chain joins TRBV2 and TRBJ2-5, with D maybe TRBD1 (5 bases). Germline V gives CDR1 SNHLY, CDR2 FYNNEI. This CDR3 has 13 amino acids. Trimming left V 8 bases short and J 6 bases short, with 16 bases between. The CDR3 reads CASLQVKEKTQYF. CDR3 sequence (DNA): TGTGCCAGCCTACAGGTTAAGGAAAAGACCCAGTACTTC.

This clone is a singleton in its sample. J is TRBJ2-2 and V is TRBV28; 9 nucleotides align to TRBD1. The CDR3 is 12 amino acids. The ends lost 11 bases at V and 4 bases at J; junction bases unmatched: 2. Germline values: CDR1 MDHEN, CDR2 SYDVKM. The CDR3 protein is CAGDRATGELFF. In DNA, the CDR3 is TGTGCCGGGGACAGGGCCACCGGGGAGCTGTTTTTT.

The gene calls are TRBV5-4 and TRBJ2-3; TRBD2 aligns across 11 bases. Losses at the gene ends were 4 bases for V and 1 base for J; bases not matched to a gene: 5. Germline values: CDR1 SGHNT, CDR2 YYREEE (reference sequence). The CDR3 covers 16 residues. The CDR3, as DNA: TGTGCCAGCAGCCGTCCGGGACTAGCGGGCACAGATACGCAGTATTTT. Residues: CASSRPGLAGTDTQYF. Full variable domain (missing parts from reference TRBV5-4 and TRBJ2-3): ETGVTQSPTHLIKTRGQQVTLRCSSQSGHNTVSWYQQALGQGPQFIFQYYREEENGRGNFPPRFSGLQFPNYSSELNVNALELDDSALYLCASSRPGLAGTDTQYFGPGTRLTVL.

The chain carries TRBV27 and TRBJ2-1; unclear D gene. Trimming left V 3 bases short and J 1 base short, with 10 bases between. The CDR3 contains 15 residues. Germline V lookup: CDR1 MNHEY, CDR2 SMNVEV (reference sequence). CDR3 sequence (DNA): TGTGCCAGCAGTTTCTTGACTGGGTCCTACAATGAGCAGTTCTTC. Translation: CASSFLTGSYNEQFF.

The V call is TRBV19, the J call TRBJ2-1, with 9 positions matching TRBD2. Trimming cost V 3 bases and J 1 base; bases outside gene matches: 4. From germline, CDR1 is LNHDA and CDR2 SQIVND (reference sequence). This CDR3 spans 16 amino acids. CDR3: CASSMGLASSYNEQFF. CDR3 bases: TGTGCCAGTAGTATGGGACTAGCTTCTTCCTACAATGAGCAGTTCTTC.

The rearrangement joins TRBV7-9 to TRBJ2-1, with TRBD2 matching over 8 bases. Germline CDR1 reads SEHNR; CDR2 reads FQNEAQ (reference sequence). V trimming: 5 bases; J trimming: 7 bases; junction bases outside the gene matches: 10. CDR3 length equals 15 residues. The CDR3 region has the DNA TGTGCCAGCAGCCGCCCCGCGGGACTAGTAAATGAGCAGTTCTTC. This translates into CASSRPAGLVNEQFF.

The chain recombines TRBV9 with TRBJ1-4; TRBD1 might be the D (6 bases). CDR3 length equals 15 residues. Germline-derived CDR1 and CDR2 are SGDLS and YYNGEE. Trimming took off 4 bases at V and 2 bases at J, with 12 bases between the two ends. The CDR3 sequence: CASSRTAATNEKLFF. The CDR3 DNA is TGTGCCAGCAGCCGGACAGCGGCCACTAATGAAAAACTGTTTTTT.

This rearrangement joins TRBV23-1 to TRBJ1-5; D might be TRBD1 (5 bases). TRBV23-1 is identified as an open reading frame with a role that is uncertain. V was trimmed by 6 bases and J by 0 bases, leaving 27 bases between them. This CDR3 spans 20 amino acids. This CDR3 reads CASRYPGLVAPGLSNQPQHF. DNA for the CDR3: TGCGCCAGCAGATACCCTGGACTCGTCGCCCCGGGACTTAGCAATCAGCCCCAGCATTTT.

This sequence joins TRBV7-6 and TRBJ2-5; 12 bases are a match to TRBD2. Per germline, CDR1 SGHVS and CDR2 FNYEAQ. CDR3 length equals 16 residues. The trim removed 5 bases at V and 1 base at J, leaving 5 bases unmatched. This CDR3 reads CASSPRTSGAQETQYF. The CDR3 coding sequence is TGTGCCAGCAGCCCAAGGACTAGCGGGGCCCAAGAGACCCAGTACTTC.